A selection of T cell receptor beta chains follows, all from one sample in a study of T-cell reconstitution after alpha-beta-depleted transplantation in children. TCRdb ran MiXCR on the PCR reads and lists one entry per CDR3 protein. Found here are approximately 400,000 distinct CDR3 sequences, 9.5% to 13% of them singletons; the top ten hold 5% to 6.5%. The specimen was PBMCs from the stem cell graft donor, collected from the stem cell graft. The receptors shown here come from a human donor who donated a stem cell graft to a child with acute myeloid leukemia. Each CDR3 is given with its conserved first and last residue. The D gene is left open where the match is weak. Rows give clone size only sometimes, using once, few, many, or a class for an expanded clone.

V gene: TRBV6-2/TRBV6-3
J gene: TRBJ2-3
clone size: -
D gene: TRBD2
CDR3 protein: CASRLAGATDTQYF
CDR3 DNA: TGTGCCTCAAGACTAGCGGGAGCCACAGATACGCAGTATTTT

V gene: TRBV25-1
J gene: TRBJ2-3
clone size: -
D gene: -
CDR3 protein: CASRSQGGIDTQYF
CDR3 DNA: TGTGCCAGCAGGAGTCAGGGGGGGATCGATACGCAGTATTTT

V gene: TRBV29-1
J gene: TRBJ2-2
clone size: -
D gene: -
CDR3 protein: CSVEDPRGATGELFF
CDR3 DNA: TGCAGCGTTGAAGATCCCAGGGGAGCCACCGGGGAGCTGTTTTTT

V gene: TRBV10-3
J gene: TRBJ1-5
clone size: -
D gene: -
CDR3 protein: CAISGGEPPQHF
CDR3 DNA: TGTGCCATCAGCGGGGGGGAGCCGCCCCAGCATTTT

V gene: TRBV20-1
J gene: TRBJ1-4
clone size: -
D gene: -
CDR3 protein: CSARDWGAINEKLFF
CDR3 DNA: TGCAGTGCTAGAGACTGGGGGGCAATTAATGAAAAACTGTTTTTT

V gene: TRBV5-1
J gene: TRBJ2-3
clone size: many
D gene: TRBD1
CDR3 protein: CASSWAGGSTDTQYF
CDR3 DNA: TGCGCCAGCAGCTGGGCAGGGGGTAGCACAGATACGCAGTATTTT

V gene: TRBV25-1
J gene: TRBJ1-2
clone size: -
D gene: -
CDR3 protein: CASSAGKSGYTF
CDR3 DNA: TGTGCCAGCAGTGCAGGGAAATCGGGCTACACCTTC

V gene: TRBV7-2
J gene: TRBJ2-1
clone size: many
D gene: TRBD1
CDR3 protein: CASSLVTGTGEQFF
CDR3 DNA: TGTGCCAGCAGCTTAGTGACAGGGACGGGCGAGCAGTTCTTC

V gene: TRBV29-1
J gene: TRBJ1-1
clone size: few
D gene: -
CDR3 protein: CSSAGLQGKNTEAFF
CDR3 DNA: TGCAGCTCTGCTGGCTTACAGGGTAAGAACACTGAAGCTTTCTTT

V gene: TRBV7-7
J gene: TRBJ2-1
clone size: many
D gene: -
CDR3 protein: CASSLDGANEQFF
CDR3 DNA: TGTGCTAGCAGCTTAGACGGGGCCAATGAGCAGTTCTTC

V gene: TRBV7-2
J gene: TRBJ2-5
clone size: many
D gene: TRBD2
CDR3 protein: CASSLVASGGETQYF
CDR3 DNA: TGTGCCAGCAGCTTAGTGGCCAGCGGGGGAGAGACCCAGTACTTC

V gene: TRBV10-3
J gene: TRBJ1-5
clone size: many
D gene: TRBD1
CDR3 protein: CAISTGGQGGQPQHF
CDR3 DNA: TGTGCCATCAGCACGGGCGGACAGGGCGGGCAGCCCCAGCATTTT

V gene: TRBV4-2
J gene: TRBJ1-5
clone size: few
D gene: -
CDR3 protein: CASSQDRGRRQPQHF
CDR3 DNA: TGTGCCAGCAGCCAAGACAGGGGTAGAAGACAGCCCCAGCATTTT

V gene: TRBV30
J gene: TRBJ2-2
clone size: many
D gene: TRBD2
CDR3 protein: CAWRTSGGPTGELFF
CDR3 DNA: TGTGCCTGGAGGACTAGCGGGGGCCCTACCGGGGAGCTGTTTTTT

V gene: TRBV5-5
J gene: TRBJ2-3
clone size: many
D gene: -
CDR3 protein: CASSLRSDTQYF
CDR3 DNA: TGTGCCAGCAGCCTGCGGAGTGATACGCAGTATTTT

V gene: TRBV7-3
J gene: TRBJ2-1
clone size: -
D gene: TRBD2
CDR3 protein: CSSSLLSLAGGPAGDEQFF
CDR3 DNA: TGTTCCAGCAGCTTATTGTCCCTAGCGGGAGGGCCTGCGGGAGATGAGCAGTTCTTC

V gene: TRBV12-3/TRBV12-4
J gene: TRBJ1-5
clone size: -
D gene: -
CDR3 protein: CASSLADSNQPQHF
CDR3 DNA: TGTGCCAGCAGTTTAGCAGATAGCAATCAGCCCCAGCATTTT

V gene: TRBV5-1
J gene: TRBJ1-4
clone size: -
D gene: -
CDR3 protein: CASSLFGSATNEKLFF
CDR3 DNA: TGCGCCAGCAGCTTGTTCGGGAGTGCAACTAATGAAAAACTGTTTTTT

V gene: TRBV12-3/TRBV12-4
J gene: TRBJ1-1
clone size: many
D gene: -
CDR3 protein: CASSLKTFGTTEAFF
CDR3 DNA: TGTGCCAGCAGTTTAAAGACCTTCGGGACCACTGAAGCTTTCTTT

V gene: TRBV12-3/TRBV12-4
J gene: TRBJ2-2
clone size: -
D gene: -
CDR3 protein: CASSLTRTNTGELFF
CDR3 DNA: TGTGCCAGCAGTTTGACTCGGACCAACACCGGGGAGCTGTTTTTT

V gene: TRBV10-3
J gene: TRBJ2-5
clone size: -
D gene: -
CDR3 protein: CAIRGRGTGTQYF
CDR3 DNA: TGTGCCATCAGGGGACGGGGAACTGGGACCCAGTACTTC

V gene: TRBV7-2
J gene: TRBJ2-1
clone size: few
D gene: TRBD2
CDR3 protein: CASSLERGRDEQFF
CDR3 DNA: TGTGCCAGCAGCCTCGAGCGGGGTAGGGATGAGCAGTTCTTC

V gene: TRBV7-8
J gene: TRBJ2-1
clone size: -
D gene: TRBD2
CDR3 protein: CASSFRPSGSVEQFF
CDR3 DNA: TGTGCCAGCAGCTTTCGCCCTAGCGGGAGCGTTGAGCAGTTCTTC

V gene: TRBV6-1
J gene: TRBJ2-1
clone size: -
D gene: TRBD1
CDR3 protein: CASSKGTDPNEQFF
CDR3 DNA: TGTGCCAGCAGTAAAGGGACAGACCCGAATGAGCAGTTCTTC

V gene: TRBV6-5
J gene: TRBJ1-1
clone size: -
D gene: -
CDR3 protein: CASSYGLSNTEAFF
CDR3 DNA: TGTGCCAGCAGTTACGGGCTTTCGAACACTGAAGCTTTCTTT

V gene: TRBV20-1
J gene: TRBJ2-5
clone size: -
D gene: TRBD1
CDR3 protein: CSAQSPGTGETQYF
CDR3 DNA: TGCAGTGCGCAGTCCCCAGGGACAGGGGAGACCCAGTACTTC

V gene: TRBV27
J gene: TRBJ2-6
clone size: -
D gene: TRBD1
CDR3 protein: CASSHPGTGGSGANVLTF
CDR3 DNA: TGTGCCAGCAGTCACCCCGGGACAGGGGGTTCTGGGGCCAACGTCCTGACTTTC

V gene: TRBV27
J gene: TRBJ2-2
clone size: -
D gene: -
CDR3 protein: CASSFLVDMGTGELFF
CDR3 DNA: TGTGCCAGCAGTTTCTTGGTGGACATGGGGACCGGGGAGCTGTTTTTT

V gene: TRBV4-2
J gene: TRBJ2-3
clone size: many
D gene: TRBD2
CDR3 protein: CASSQERPGTTTDRQYF
CDR3 DNA: TGTGCCAGCAGCCAAGAAAGGCCCGGGACTACTACAGATAGGCAGTATTTT

V gene: TRBV20-1
J gene: TRBJ1-2
clone size: -
D gene: -
CDR3 protein: CSGRDGDYGYTF
CDR3 DNA: TGCAGTGGGAGGGATGGCGACTATGGCTACACCTTC

V gene: TRBV19
J gene: TRBJ1-1
clone size: once
D gene: -
CDR3 protein: CASNLPNTEAFF
CDR3 DNA: TGTGCCAGCAACCTGCCAAACACTGAAGCTTTCTTT

V gene: TRBV4-2
J gene: TRBJ2-1
clone size: -
D gene: -
CDR3 protein: CASSPEGRADEHFF
CDR3 DNA: TGTGCCAGCAGCCCCGAAGGGCGGGCAGACGAGCACTTCTTC

V gene: TRBV6-1
J gene: TRBJ2-5
clone size: few
D gene: -
CDR3 protein: CASRARTVSEGTQYF
CDR3 DNA: TGTGCCAGCAGGGCCCGGACCGTCTCGGAGGGGACCCAGTACTTC

V gene: TRBV10-3
J gene: TRBJ2-2
clone size: -
D gene: TRBD2
CDR3 protein: CAISEPSSGRAGELFF
CDR3 DNA: TGTGCCATCAGTGAACCTTCTAGCGGGAGGGCCGGGGAGCTGTTTTTT

V gene: TRBV20-1
J gene: TRBJ2-7
clone size: few
D gene: -
CDR3 protein: CSASGLGQYEQYF
CDR3 DNA: TGCAGTGCTAGTGGGCTGGGGCAGTACGAGCAGTACTTC

V gene: TRBV20-1
J gene: TRBJ2-2
clone size: few
D gene: -
CDR3 protein: CSASTSINTGELFF
CDR3 DNA: TGCAGTGCTAGTACTTCTATAAACACCGGGGAGCTGTTTTTT

V gene: TRBV10-3
J gene: TRBJ1-2
clone size: -
D gene: -
CDR3 protein: CAISESYTNYGYTF
CDR3 DNA: TGTGCCATCAGTGAGTCTTATACTAACTATGGCTACACCTTC

V gene: TRBV29-1
J gene: TRBJ2-5
clone size: few
D gene: TRBD2
CDR3 protein: CSVLIAGARQETQYF
CDR3 DNA: TGCAGCGTTCTGATAGCGGGAGCACGACAAGAGACCCAGTACTTC

V gene: TRBV9
J gene: TRBJ2-2
clone size: many
D gene: TRBD1
CDR3 protein: CASSPTGVYSTGELFF
CDR3 DNA: TGTGCCAGCAGCCCGACAGGGGTTTATTCGACCGGGGAGCTGTTTTTT

V gene: TRBV10-2
J gene: TRBJ2-1
clone size: many
D gene: -
CDR3 protein: CASSAGGAWNEQFF
CDR3 DNA: TGCGCCAGCAGTGCTGGGGGGGCGTGGAATGAGCAGTTCTTC

V gene: TRBV7-2
J gene: TRBJ2-5
clone size: -
D gene: TRBD1
CDR3 protein: CASSPTGLGETQYF
CDR3 DNA: TGTGCCAGCAGCCCGACAGGGCTCGGGGAGACCCAGTACTTC

V gene: TRBV7-8
J gene: TRBJ2-7
clone size: few
D gene: -
CDR3 protein: CASSQQGIKYEQYF
CDR3 DNA: TGTGCCAGCAGCCAGCAGGGGATCAAGTACGAGCAGTACTTC

V gene: TRBV29-1
J gene: TRBJ1-2
clone size: many
D gene: -
CDR3 protein: CSVVSRGVAGYTF
CDR3 DNA: TGCAGCGTTGTATCACGGGGCGTGGCGGGCTACACCTTC

V gene: TRBV7-2
J gene: TRBJ2-7
clone size: -
D gene: TRBD2
CDR3 protein: CASSGSSGPFFSYEQYF
CDR3 DNA: TGTGCCAGCAGCGGGTCTAGCGGCCCCTTTTTTTCCTACGAGCAGTACTTC

V gene: TRBV20-1
J gene: TRBJ1-4
clone size: few
D gene: TRBD1
CDR3 protein: CSARRPPGQGAREFLEEKLFF
CDR3 DNA: TGCAGTGCTAGAAGACCCCCGGGACAGGGGGCGCGGGAGTTTCTAGAAGAAAAACTGTTTTTT

V gene: TRBV7-3
J gene: TRBJ2-7
clone size: few
D gene: -
CDR3 protein: CASSLSATSSYEQYF
CDR3 DNA: TGTGCCAGCAGCTTAAGCGCAACTAGCTCCTACGAGCAGTACTTC

V gene: TRBV9
J gene: TRBJ1-2
clone size: few
D gene: -
CDR3 protein: CASSVVSETEYGYTF
CDR3 DNA: TGTGCCAGCAGCGTAGTATCCGAGACAGAGTATGGCTACACCTTC

V gene: TRBV10-2
J gene: TRBJ1-1
clone size: many
D gene: -
CDR3 protein: CASSPQMNTEAFF
CDR3 DNA: TGCGCCAGCAGTCCTCAGATGAACACTGAAGCTTTCTTT

V gene: TRBV5-1
J gene: TRBJ2-5
clone size: -
D gene: -
CDR3 protein: CASSLAGTNQETQYF
CDR3 DNA: TGCGCCAGCAGCTTGGCCGGGACAAACCAAGAGACCCAGTACTTC

V gene: TRBV5-1
J gene: TRBJ2-7
clone size: few
D gene: -
CDR3 protein: CASSLEGTRSLYEQYF
CDR3 DNA: TGCGCCAGCAGCTTAGAGGGAACGAGGAGTCTGTACGAGCAGTACTTC

V gene: TRBV5-1
J gene: TRBJ2-3
clone size: -
D gene: -
CDR3 protein: CASSFETREDTQYF
CDR3 DNA: TGCGCCAGCAGCTTCGAGACTAGGGAAGATACGCAGTATTTT

V gene: TRBV12-3/TRBV12-4
J gene: TRBJ1-3
clone size: -
D gene: -
CDR3 protein: CASSQGALSGNTIYF
CDR3 DNA: TGTGCCAGCAGTCAAGGGGCCCTCTCTGGAAACACCATATATTTT

V gene: TRBV7-2
J gene: TRBJ2-5
clone size: few
D gene: -
CDR3 protein: CASSGGAEETQYF
CDR3 DNA: TGTGCCAGCTCAGGAGGCGCCGAGGAGACCCAGTACTTC

V gene: TRBV24-1
J gene: TRBJ2-1
clone size: few
D gene: -
CDR3 protein: CATSDPHDTRRNEQFF
CDR3 DNA: TGTGCCACCAGTGACCCTCACGATACTCGAAGGAATGAGCAGTTCTTC

V gene: TRBV6-5
J gene: TRBJ2-1
clone size: many
D gene: TRBD2
CDR3 protein: CASSPVTGLAGVNEQFF
CDR3 DNA: TGTGCCAGCAGCCCTGTTACGGGACTAGCGGGAGTTAATGAGCAGTTCTTC

V gene: TRBV5-1
J gene: TRBJ2-1
clone size: -
D gene: TRBD2
CDR3 protein: CASSLPPSGNNEQFF
CDR3 DNA: TGCGCCAGCAGCTTGCCACCTAGCGGGAACAATGAGCAGTTCTTC

V gene: TRBV24-1
J gene: TRBJ2-5
clone size: -
D gene: TRBD1
CDR3 protein: CATSDDRGETQYF
CDR3 DNA: TGTGCCACCAGTGACGACAGGGGAGAGACCCAGTACTTC

V gene: TRBV7-7
J gene: TRBJ2-5
clone size: few
D gene: -
CDR3 protein: CASSLSPEETQYF
CDR3 DNA: TGTGCTAGCAGCTTAAGTCCGGAAGAGACCCAGTACTTC

V gene: TRBV6-2/TRBV6-3
J gene: TRBJ2-7
clone size: -
D gene: TRBD2
CDR3 protein: CASSSPGLAGKHYEQYF
CDR3 DNA: TGTGCCAGCAGTTCTCCGGGACTAGCGGGGAAGCACTACGAGCAGTACTTC

V gene: TRBV6-5
J gene: TRBJ1-1
clone size: few
D gene: -
CDR3 protein: CASSYAAGAGTEAFF
CDR3 DNA: TGTGCCAGCAGTTACGCCGCGGGGGCTGGTACTGAAGCTTTCTTT